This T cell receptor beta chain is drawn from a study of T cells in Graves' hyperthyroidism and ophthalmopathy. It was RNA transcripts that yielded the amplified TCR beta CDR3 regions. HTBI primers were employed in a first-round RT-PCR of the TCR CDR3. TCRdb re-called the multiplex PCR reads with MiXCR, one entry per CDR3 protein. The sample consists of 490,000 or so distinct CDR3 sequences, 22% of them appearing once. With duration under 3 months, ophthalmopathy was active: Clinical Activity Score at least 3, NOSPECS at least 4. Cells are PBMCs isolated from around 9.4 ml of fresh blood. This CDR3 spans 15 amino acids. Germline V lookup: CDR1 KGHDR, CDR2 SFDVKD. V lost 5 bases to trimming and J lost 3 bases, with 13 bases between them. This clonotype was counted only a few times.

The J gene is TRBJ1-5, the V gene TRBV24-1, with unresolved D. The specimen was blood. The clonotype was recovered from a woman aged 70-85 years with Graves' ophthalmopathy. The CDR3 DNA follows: TGTGCCACCAGTGGCCCCGGAGGCGTCAATCAGCCCCAGCATTTT. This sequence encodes CATSGPGGVNQPQHF.